This T cell receptor (beta chain) was sequenced during a study of human T cells and chemical hapten exposure. Overall study: Alopecia areata, totalis and universalis patients, mostly female, were included.

There are 14 residues in the CDR3. As concerns this clonotype: Its antigen remains unidentified.

Documented time point: patch test 1, 2 weeks after DPC sensitization. As to treatment: therapeutic diphenylcyclopropenone sensitization with weekly scalp DPC. Per the original data handling: The number of TCRs in each sample had a median of about 95,000 and spanned 23,224 to 690,600. Using its own MiXCR run on the RACE reads, TCRdb lists one record per CDR3 protein. It is TCRdb's table, rather than the study itself, that gives the V and J calls and clone size. In the table there are around 160,000 distinct CDR3 sequences, roughly 15% of which are singletons. Study outcomes and limitations: TCRs at high frequency, those above 1 in 1000, did not change with DPC sensitization.

The TCR was taken from a woman in her twenties or thirties with alopecia areata. Some clones in this sample may be carry-over from other donors' samples. This rearrangement joins TRBV21-1 to TRBJ1-2. TRBV21-1 has pseudogene status. The sequencing here drew on whole blood, taken in connection with sensitization to the hapten diphenylcyclopropenone (DPC). The DNA for the CDR3 is TGTGCCAGCAGCAAAGCCCAGGCCGGCTATGGCTACACCTTC. Its protein is CASSKAQAGYGYTF.